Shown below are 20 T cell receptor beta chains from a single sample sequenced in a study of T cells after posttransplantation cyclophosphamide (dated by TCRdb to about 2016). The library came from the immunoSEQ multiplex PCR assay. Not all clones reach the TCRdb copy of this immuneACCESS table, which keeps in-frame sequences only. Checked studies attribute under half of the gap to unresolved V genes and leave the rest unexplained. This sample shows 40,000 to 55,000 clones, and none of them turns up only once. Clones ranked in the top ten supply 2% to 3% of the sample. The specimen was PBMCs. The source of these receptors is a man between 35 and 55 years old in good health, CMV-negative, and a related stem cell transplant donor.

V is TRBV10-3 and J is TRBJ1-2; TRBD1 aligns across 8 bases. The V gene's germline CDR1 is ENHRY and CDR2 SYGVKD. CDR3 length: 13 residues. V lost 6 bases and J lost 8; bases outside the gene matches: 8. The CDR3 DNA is TGTGCCATCAGCTTGGACAGGGTCCACGGCTACACCTTC. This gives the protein CAISLDRVHGYTF.

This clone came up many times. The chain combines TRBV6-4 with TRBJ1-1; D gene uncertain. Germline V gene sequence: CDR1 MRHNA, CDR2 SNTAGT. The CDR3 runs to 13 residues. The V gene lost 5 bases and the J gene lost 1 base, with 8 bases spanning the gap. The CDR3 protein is CASSIKPNTEAFF. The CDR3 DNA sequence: TGTGCCAGCAGTATCAAGCCGAACACTGAAGCTTTCTTT.

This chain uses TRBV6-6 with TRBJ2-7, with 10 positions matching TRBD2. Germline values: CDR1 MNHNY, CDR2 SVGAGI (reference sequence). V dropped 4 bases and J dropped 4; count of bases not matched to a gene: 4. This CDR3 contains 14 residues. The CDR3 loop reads CASSWSSGSYEQYV. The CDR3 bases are TGTGCCAGCAGTTGGTCTAGCGGGAGTTACGAGCAGTACGTC.

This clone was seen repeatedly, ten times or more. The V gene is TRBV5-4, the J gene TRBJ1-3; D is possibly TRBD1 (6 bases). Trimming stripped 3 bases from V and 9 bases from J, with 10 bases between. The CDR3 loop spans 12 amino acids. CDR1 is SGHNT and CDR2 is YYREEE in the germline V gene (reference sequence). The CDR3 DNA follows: TGTGCCAGCAGCTCGGACAGCAGCACCATATATTTT. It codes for CASSSDSSTIYF.

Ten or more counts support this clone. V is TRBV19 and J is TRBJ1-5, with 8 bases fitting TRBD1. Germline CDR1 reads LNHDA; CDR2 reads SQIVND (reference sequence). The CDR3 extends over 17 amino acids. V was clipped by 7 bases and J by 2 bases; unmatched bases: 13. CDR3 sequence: CASTPGQGFIGNQPQHF. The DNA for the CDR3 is TGTGCCAGTACCCCAGGACAGGGTTTCATTGGCAATCAGCCCCAGCATTTT.

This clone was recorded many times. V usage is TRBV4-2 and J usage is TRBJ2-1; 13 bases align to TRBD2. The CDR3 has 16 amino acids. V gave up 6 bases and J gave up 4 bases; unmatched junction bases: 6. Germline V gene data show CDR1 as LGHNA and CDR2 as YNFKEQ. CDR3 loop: CASSSELAGGYNEQFF. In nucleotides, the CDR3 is TGTGCCAGCAGTTCCGAACTAGCGGGGGGGTACAATGAGCAGTTCTTC.

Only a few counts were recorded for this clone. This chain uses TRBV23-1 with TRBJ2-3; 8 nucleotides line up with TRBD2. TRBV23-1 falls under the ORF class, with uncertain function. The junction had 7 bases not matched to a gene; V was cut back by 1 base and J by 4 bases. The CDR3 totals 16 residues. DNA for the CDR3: TGCGCCAGCAGTCAATTTCAGCGGGGGCCATCAGATACGCAGTATTTT. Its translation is CASSQFQRGPSDTQYF.

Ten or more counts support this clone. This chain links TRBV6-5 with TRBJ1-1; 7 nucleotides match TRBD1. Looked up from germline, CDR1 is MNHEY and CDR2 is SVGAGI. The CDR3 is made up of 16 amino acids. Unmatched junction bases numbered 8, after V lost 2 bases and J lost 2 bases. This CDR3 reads CASSYPRRGGNTEAFF. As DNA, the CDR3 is TGTGCCAGCAGTTACCCACGGAGAGGGGGCAACACTGAAGCTTTCTTT.

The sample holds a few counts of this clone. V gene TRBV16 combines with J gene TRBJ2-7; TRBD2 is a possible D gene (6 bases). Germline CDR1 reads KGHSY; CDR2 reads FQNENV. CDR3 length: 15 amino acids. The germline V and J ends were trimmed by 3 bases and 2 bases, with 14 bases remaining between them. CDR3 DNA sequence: TGTGCCAGCAGCCAGGAGGGCCTTAGCACCTACGAGCAGTACGTC. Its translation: CASSQEGLSTYEQYV.

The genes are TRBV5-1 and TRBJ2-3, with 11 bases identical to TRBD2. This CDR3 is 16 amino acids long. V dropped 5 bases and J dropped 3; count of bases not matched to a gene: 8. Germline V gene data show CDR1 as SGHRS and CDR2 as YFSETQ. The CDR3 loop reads CASSYSGGAGTDTQYF. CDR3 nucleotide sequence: TGCGCCAGCAGTTATAGCGGGGGGGCCGGGACAGATACGCAGTATTTT.

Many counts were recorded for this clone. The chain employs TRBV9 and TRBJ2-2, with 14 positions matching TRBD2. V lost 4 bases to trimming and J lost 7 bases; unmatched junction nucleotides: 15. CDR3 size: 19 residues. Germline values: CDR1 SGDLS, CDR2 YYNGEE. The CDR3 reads CASSSTSGRAHEVLGELFF. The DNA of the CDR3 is TGTGCCAGCAGCTCGACTAGCGGGAGGGCCCATGAGGTCCTCGGGGAGCTGTTTTTT. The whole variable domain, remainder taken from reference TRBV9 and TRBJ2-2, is DSGVTQTPKHLITATGQRVTLRCSPRSGDLSVYWYQQSLDQGLQFLIQYYNGEERAKGNILERFSAQQFPDLHSELNLSSLELGDSALYFCASSSTSGRAHEVLGELFFGEGSRLTVL.

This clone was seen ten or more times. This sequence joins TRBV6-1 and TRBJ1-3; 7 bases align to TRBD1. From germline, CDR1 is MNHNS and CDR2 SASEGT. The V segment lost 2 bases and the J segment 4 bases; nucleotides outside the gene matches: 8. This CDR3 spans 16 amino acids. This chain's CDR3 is CASSERQGGGGNTIYF. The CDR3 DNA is TGTGCCAGCAGTGAAAGACAGGGAGGAGGGGGAAACACCATATATTTT.

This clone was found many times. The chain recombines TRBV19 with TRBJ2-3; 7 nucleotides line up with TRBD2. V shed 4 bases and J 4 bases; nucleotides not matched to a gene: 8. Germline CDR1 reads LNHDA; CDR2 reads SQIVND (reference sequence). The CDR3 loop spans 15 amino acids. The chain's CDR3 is CASSKAGLQPDTQYF. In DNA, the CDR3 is TGTGCCAGTAGTAAAGCGGGACTTCAGCCAGATACGCAGTATTTT.

CDR3 in DNA: TGTGCCAGCAGTTCCCCGGTCTTTAGCACAGATACGCAGTATTTT. The encoded protein is CASSSPVFSTDTQYF. The chain joins TRBV6-5 to TRBJ2-3; no clear D gene. This CDR3 spans 15 amino acids. CDR1 and CDR2 (germline): MNHEY, SVGAGI. V lost 4 bases, J lost 0 bases, and 11 bases lay in between.

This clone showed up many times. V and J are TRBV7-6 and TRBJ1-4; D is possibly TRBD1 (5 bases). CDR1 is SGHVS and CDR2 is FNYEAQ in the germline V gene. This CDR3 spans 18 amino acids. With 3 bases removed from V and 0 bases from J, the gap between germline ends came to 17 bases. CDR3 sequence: CASSLDDPAGSTNEKLFF. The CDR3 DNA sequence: TGTGCCAGCAGCTTGGACGACCCCGCAGGGTCAACTAATGAAAAACTGTTTTTT.

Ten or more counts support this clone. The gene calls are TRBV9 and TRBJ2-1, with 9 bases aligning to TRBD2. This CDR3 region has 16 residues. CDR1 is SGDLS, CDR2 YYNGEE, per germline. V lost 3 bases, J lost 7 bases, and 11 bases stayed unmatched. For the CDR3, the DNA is TGTGCCAGCAGCGACGCCGGGACTAGCAATCAGAATGAGCAGTTCTTC. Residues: CASSDAGTSNQNEQFF. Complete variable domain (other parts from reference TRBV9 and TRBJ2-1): DSGVTQTPKHLITATGQRVTLRCSPRSGDLSVYWYQQSLDQGLQFLIQYYNGEERAKGNILERFSAQQFPDLHSELNLSSLELGDSALYFCASSDAGTSNQNEQFFGPGTRLTVL.

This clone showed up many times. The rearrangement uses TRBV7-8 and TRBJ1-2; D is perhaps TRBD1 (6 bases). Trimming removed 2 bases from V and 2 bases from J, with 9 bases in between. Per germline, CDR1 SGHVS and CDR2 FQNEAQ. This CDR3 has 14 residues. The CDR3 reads CASSLLTGNYGYTF. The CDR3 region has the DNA TGTGCCAGCAGCTTACTTACAGGGAACTATGGCTACACCTTC.

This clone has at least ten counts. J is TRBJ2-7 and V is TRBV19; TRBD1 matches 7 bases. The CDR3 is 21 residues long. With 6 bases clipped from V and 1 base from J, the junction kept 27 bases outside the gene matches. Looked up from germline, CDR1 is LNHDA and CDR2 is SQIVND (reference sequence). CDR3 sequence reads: CASSHKPGQRFSLQKSYEQYF. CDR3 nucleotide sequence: TGTGCCAGTAGCCACAAACCGGGACAGAGGTTTTCCCTTCAAAAATCCTACGAGCAGTACTTC. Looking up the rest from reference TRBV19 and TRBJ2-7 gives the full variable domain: DGGITQSPKYLFRKEGQNVTLSCEQNLNHDAMYWYRQDPGQGLRLIYYSQIVNDFQKGDIAEGYSVSREKKESFPLTVTSAQKNPTAFYLCASSHKPGQRFSLQKSYEQYFGPGTRLTVT.

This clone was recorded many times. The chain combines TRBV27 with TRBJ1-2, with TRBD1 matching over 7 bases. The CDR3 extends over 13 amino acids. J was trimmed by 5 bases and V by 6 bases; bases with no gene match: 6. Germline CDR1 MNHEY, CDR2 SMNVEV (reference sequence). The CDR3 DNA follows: TGTGCCAGCAGCTTACAGGGGAGTTATGGCTACACCTTC. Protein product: CASSLQGSYGYTF.

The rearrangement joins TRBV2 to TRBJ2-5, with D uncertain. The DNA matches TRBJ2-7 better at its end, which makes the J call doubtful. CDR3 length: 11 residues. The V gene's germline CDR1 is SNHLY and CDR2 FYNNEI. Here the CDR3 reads CASSENYEQYF. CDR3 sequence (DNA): TGTGCCAGCAGTGAAAACTACGAGCAGTACTTC.